The present T cell receptor (beta chain) was sequenced within a study of metastatic and nonmetastatic thyroid tumors. About the research overall: The comparison covered peripheral blood and tumor or nodule tissue in malignant and benign thyroid patients.

V lost 5 bases and J lost 11, with 22 bases in between. Germline V CDR1 and CDR2: DFQATT, SNEGSKA (reference sequence). This CDR3 contains 14 residues. Original data processing: Researchers built a distant-metastasis classifier for papillary thyroid cancer that drew on CDR3 differences across clinicopathological groups. TCRdb re-analyzed the PCR reads through MiXCR. The V and J calls were determined by TCRdb, not by the authors. The sample lists 20,000 or so clones, under 25% occurring once. Nobody among the patients had been given any treatment before thyroid surgery. Sequences were obtained from adjacent normal tissue. The sequence derives from a female donor with papillary thyroid cancer or a benign thyroid nodule (not recorded which). Some clones in this sample may be carry-over from other donors' samples. The chain has TRBV20-1 and TRBJ2-4; D unclear. CDR3 residues: CSAPTAVRPFFQYF. CDR3 bases: TGCAGTGCTCCCACGGCGGTCAGGCCGTTCTTTCAGTACTTC.